One sample yielded the 16 T cell receptor beta chains listed below, sequenced in a study of graft-versus-host responses after intestinal transplantation. Using immunoSEQ multiplex PCR, the repertoire was profiled, and TCRdb retains in-frame clones only, with some absent. This table has just under 2,000 clones, roughly nine tenths appearing once. From the graft tissue, intraepithelial and lamina propria lymphocytes were released through processing. The source was ileum tissue, collected roughly 64 days after transplant. These receptors all come from a human patient who received an intestinal transplant, so some T cells may come from the graft donor.

The rearrangement joins TRBV27 to TRBJ2-1; a possible D gene is TRBD2 (6 bases). The CDR3 sequence is 14 residues long. Deletions cut 2 bases from V and 4 bases from J, with 9 bases between. Germline CDR1 MNHEY, CDR2 SMNVEV (reference sequence). CDR3 sequence: CASSLLGLYNEQFF. CDR3 in DNA: TGTGCCAGCAGTTTACTAGGACTATACAATGAGCAGTTCTTC.

This chain links TRBV7-6 with TRBJ2-5; possibly TRBD1 for D (6 bases). The V gene lost 4 bases and the J gene lost 0 bases, with 15 bases spanning the gap. Per germline, CDR1 SGHVS and CDR2 FNYEAQ. This CDR3 comprises 16 residues. This chain's CDR3 is CASSSRQAQYQETQYF. In DNA, the CDR3 is TGTGCCAGCAGCTCCCGACAGGCCCAGTACCAAGAGACCCAGTACTTC. Combining the CDR3 with reference TRBV7-6 and TRBJ2-5 gives the whole variable domain GAGVSQSPRYKVTKRGQDVALRCDPISGHVSLYWYRQALGQGPEFLTYFNYEAQQDKSGLPNDRFSAERPEGSISTLTIQRTEQRDSAMYRCASSSRQAQYQETQYFGPGTRLLVL.

J is TRBJ2-5 and V is TRBV30; D gene ambiguous. Trimming removed 8 bases from V and 4 bases from J, with 17 bases in between. Germline CDR1 reads GTSNPN; CDR2 reads SVGIG (reference sequence). This CDR3 contains 13 residues. The CDR3 DNA follows: TGTGCCCAATCGATAGGGCGTGGAGAGACCCAGTACTTC. It codes for CAQSIGRGETQYF.

The chain couples TRBV30 to TRBJ1-5; the D is unclear. In germline, CDR1 is GTSNPN, CDR2 SVGIG (reference sequence). V dropped 1 base and J dropped 4 bases, with 8 bases sitting between them. The CDR3 sequence is 13 residues long. The CDR3 is CAWSEVANQPQHF. CDR3 DNA: TGTGCCTGGAGTGAGGTCGCAAATCAGCCCCAGCATTTT. Full variable domain (missing parts from reference TRBV30 and TRBJ1-5): SQTIHQWPATLVQPVGSPLSLECTVEGTSNPNLYWYRQAAGRGLQLLFYSVGIGQISSEVPQNLSASRPQDRQFILSSKKLLLSDSGFYLCAWSEVANQPQHFGDGTRLSIL.

This chain's CDR3 is CAVANTEAFF. The CDR3 nucleotides read TGTGCAGTCGCAAACACTGAAGCTTTCTTT. This chain links TRBV28 with TRBJ1-1; no reliable D call. The CDR3 has 10 amino acids. The germline gives CDR1 MDHEN, CDR2 SYDVKM.

This clone was detected only once. This chain uses TRBV28 with TRBJ2-5, with D perhaps matching TRBD2 (5 bases). The J call may be wrong; the DNA end is better matched by TRBJ2-7. From germline, CDR1 is MDHEN and CDR2 SYDVKM. CDR3 length: 15 residues. Written as DNA, the CDR3 is TGTGCCAGCAGAAGATACGGTGGGAGCTCCTACGAGCAGTACTTC. Translation: CASRRYGGSSYEQYF.

This chain joins TRBV5-1 and TRBJ1-1; D gene uncertain. Germline CDR1 is SGHRS and CDR2 is YFSETQ. This CDR3 is built from 11 residues. V was shortened by 0 bases and J by 7 bases, with 4 bases between the two germline ends. Here the CDR3 DNA reads TGCGCCAGCAGCTTGGCCAGTGAAGCTTTCTTT. This translates into CASSLASEAFF.

This chain joins TRBV7-9 and TRBJ1-5; 8 bases line up with TRBD1. Germline CDR1 is SEHNR and CDR2 is FQNEAQ (reference sequence). V gave up 0 bases and J gave up 3 bases; unmatched junction bases: 1. This CDR3 has 15 amino acids. CDR3 DNA: TGTGCCAGCAGCTTAGCGACAGGGGCCAATCAGCCCCAGCATTTT. This sequence encodes CASSLATGANQPQHF.

The CDR3 here is CASSGSTDTQYF. The CDR3 nucleotides are TGTGCCAGCAGTGGAAGCACAGATACGCAGTATTTT. V usage is TRBV6-5 and J usage is TRBJ2-3; no clear D. V was clipped by 5 bases and J by 0 bases, with 3 bases between them. Germline lookup yields CDR1 MNHEY and CDR2 SVGAGI. The CDR3 covers 12 residues.

The chain has TRBV4-1 and TRBJ2-7, with D hard to call. This CDR3 spans 11 amino acids. V lost 1 base, J lost 4 bases, and 2 bases lay in between. Germline CDR1 is MGHRA and CDR2 is YSYEKL. The CDR3 bases are TGCGCCAGCAGCCAAGCGTACGAGCAGTACTTC. As protein: CASSQAYEQYF.

The J gene is TRBJ2-1, the V gene TRBV5-8, with 14 bases matching TRBD2. The CDR3 consists of 15 residues. Germline V gene sequence: CDR1 SGHTS, CDR2 YDEGEE. With 4 bases clipped from V and 8 bases from J, the junction kept 5 bases outside the gene matches. The CDR3 loop reads CASSHGLAGGDEQFF. DNA of the CDR3: TGTGCCAGCAGCCATGGACTAGCGGGAGGAGATGAGCAGTTCTTC.

The V gene is TRBV21-1, the J gene TRBJ2-7. TRBV21-1 is a known pseudogene. This CDR3 is built from 15 residues. This CDR3 is CASSTRGPGSYEQYF. The DNA for the CDR3 is TGTGCCAGCAGCACCCGGGGCCCAGGCTCCTACGAGCAGTACTTC.

This clone was picked up one time. The chain links TRBV28 to TRBJ1-1, with unresolved D. Germline V gene data show CDR1 as MDHEN and CDR2 as SYDVKM. Trimming shortened V by 3 bases and J by 0 bases, and 5 bases separated the two germline ends. The CDR3 covers 13 residues. The chain's CDR3 is CASSFGLNTEAFF. For the CDR3, the DNA is TGTGCCAGCAGTTTCGGGTTGAACACTGAAGCTTTCTTT. The variable domain in full, completed from reference TRBV28 and TRBJ1-1, reads DVKVTQSSRYLVKRTGEKVFLECVQDMDHENMFWYRQDPGLGLRLIYFSYDVKMKEKGDIPEGYSVSREKKERFSLILESASTNQTSMYLCASSFGLNTEAFFGQGTRLTVV.

This sequence joins TRBV18 and TRBJ2-3; tentatively, D is TRBD2 (7 bases). This CDR3 spans 15 amino acids. Germline CDR1 and CDR2: KGHSH and LQKENI. Trimming pared 0 bases from V and 5 bases from J, leaving 12 bases between. The CDR3 spells CASSPPGGALDTQYF. CDR3 nucleotides: TGTGCCAGCTCACCACCGGGGGGGGCCCTAGATACGCAGTATTTT. The full variable domain, in which reference TRBV18 and TRBJ2-3 provide the parts outside the CDR3, is NAGVMQNPRHLVRRRGQEARLRCSPMKGHSHVYWYRQLPEEGLKFMVYLQKENIIDESGMPKERFSAEFPKEGPSILRIQQVVRGDSAAYFCASSPPGGALDTQYFGPGTRLTVL.

The chain combines TRBV28 with TRBJ1-5; D is possibly TRBD1 (6 bases). The CDR3 totals 16 residues. The V gene lost 10 bases and the J gene lost 0 bases, with 19 bases spanning the gap. Germline V gene sequence: CDR1 MDHEN, CDR2 SYDVKM. The CDR3 DNA is TGTGCCATCCAGTCTGGGACACCGTATAGCAATCAGCCCCAGCATTTT. This encodes CAIQSGTPYSNQPQHF.

This clone was counted a single time. The genes are TRBV5-1 and TRBJ1-1, with a weak D call TRBD1 (5 bases). This CDR3 region has 13 residues. V dropped 0 bases and J dropped 10 bases, with 13 bases sitting between them. CDR1 SGHRS and CDR2 YFSETQ come from the germline V gene. The CDR3: CASSLEVGGRAFF. DNA for the CDR3: TGCGCCAGCAGCTTGGAAGTTGGGGGGAGAGCTTTCTTT.